This TCR beta chain came from a study of cytomegalovirus exposure and HLA in healthy donors. This CDR3 contains 15 residues. V dropped 3 bases and J dropped 4; count of bases not matched to a gene: 6. CDR1 and CDR2 from the germline V gene are KGHSH and LQKENI. The PCR employed 60 Vbeta primers together with 13 Jbeta primers. Here immunoSEQ multiplex PCR was the method, and the copy in TCRdb shows in-frame clones only, minus some. The table shows around 180,000 clones, with around 82% occurring only once. Regarding this clone: Distinct nucleotide sequences in the sample also encode this CDR3.

This rearrangement joins TRBV18 to TRBJ1-1; TRBD1 matches at 9 bases. The clonotype comes from a man aged 18-30 years in good health and CMV-seronegative. Sequencing used PBMCs. Written as DNA, the CDR3 is TGTGCCAGCTCACCGCAACAGGGGGCAGGCACTGAAGCTTTCTTT. It specifies CASSPQQGAGTEAFF.